Listed below are T cell receptor beta chains from one sample, sequenced in a study of OX40 agonist ivuxolimab in advanced cancers. TCRdb's copy holds only in-frame clones and misses some; the assay was immunoSEQ multiplex PCR. The sample contains under 40,000 clones, around 73% of which appear only once. The sample here was CD4+ or CD8+ T cells sorted from blood, taken in a trial of the OX40 agonist ivuxolimab. All receptors derive from an adult with an advanced solid tumor such as melanoma, head and neck, liver or kidney cancer. Both conserved end residues are trimmed from each CDR3.

>TRBJ2-3|TRBV15
ATSRAPSETQY
>TRBJ2-1|TRBV30
AWGRLAVYNEQF
>TRBJ2-7|TRBV2
ASNDGSYEQY
>TRBJ1-2|TRBV15
ATSEGIKRGYT
>TRBJ1-1|TRBV21-1
ASSKLRQGVTEAF
>TRBJ1-2|TRBV28
ASSAFAKGGDGYT
>TRBJ2-5|TRBV5-1
ASSLGGSETQY
>TRBJ1-1|TRBV6-6
ASSSDWNTEAF
>TRBJ1-2|TRBV7-3
ASSSPGEPGYT
>TRBJ2-1|TRBV7-3
ASSLGPNNEQF
>TRBJ1-2|TRBV28
ASSLQPLVGYGYT
>TRBJ2-1|TRBV28
ASSFVTGTNEQF
>TRBJ2-3|TRBV12-5
ASGLGTTAASSTDTQY
>TRBJ2-6|TRBV11-2
ASSLATGANVLT
>TRBJ1-1|TRBV10-1
ASRKRSTNTEAF
>TRBJ1-2|TRBV7-9
ASSLNAGPVVGYT
>TRBJ1-3|TRBV6-5
ASSYTGSLTGNTIY
>TRBJ2-3|TRBV27
ASSSLPTDTQY
>TRBJ1-5|TRBV11-2
ASSRNRGREPQH
>.|TRBV5-4
ASSYRTGNYYEQY
>TRBJ1-6|TRBV27
ASSRSALNSPLH
>TRBJ1-5|TRBV2
ASSDGGSNQPQH
>TRBJ1-1|TRBV7-8
ASSATGLGTEAF
>TRBJ2-1|TRBV28
ASSRPGTSAFNEQF
>TRBJ2-7|TRBV7-8
ASSPYRGPYEQY
>TRBJ2-7|TRBV9
ASSVYGTAGGEQY
>TRBJ2-5|TRBV6-1
ASSPQGGAETQY
>TRBJ2-1|TRBV7-6
ASSLGGGGAGEQF
>TRBJ2-7|TRBV5-1
ASSLVGQAAYEQY
>TRBJ2-7|TRBV4-1
ASSELGTGFGEQY
>TRBJ2-3|TRBV2
ASSEAGADTQY
>TRBJ1-1|TRBV19
ASNRGQGKTEAF
>TRBJ1-1|TRBV5-1
ASSLGVEAF
>TRBJ2-7|TRBV7-9
ASSQGTDGIYEQY
>TRBJ2-7|TRBV30
AWSTVSYEQY
>TRBJ1-3|TRBV19
ASHDASGGGNTIY
>TRBJ2-2|TRBV9
ASSSAGELF
>TRBJ2-2|TRBV6-6
ASSYRRGGTGELF
>TRBJ2-1|TRBV29-1
SVPQPGRNEQF
>TRBJ2-1|TRBV6-5
ASSDPPDNEQF
>TRBJ2-1|TRBV30
AWSEGTWNEQF
>TRBJ2-2|TRBV13
ASSSGLAGGSGELF
>TRBJ2-7|TRBV7-8
ASRDSSYEQY
>TRBJ1-4|TRBV29-1
SVSKARGEKLF
>TRBJ2-2|TRBV6-5
ASSFARTASTGELF
>TRBJ1-1|TRBV4-1
ASRRDTEAF
>TRBJ1-2|TRBV28
ASSLSGLYGYT
>TRBJ1-6|TRBV5-1
ASRETETNSPLH
>TRBJ1-1|TRBV25-1
ASSVSTLNTEAF
>TRBJ1-1|TRBV27
ASSLEGTWGPEAF
>TRBJ1-5|TRBV6-5
ASSPRVDRQPQH
>TRBJ1-1|TRBV30
AWNHLLEAF
>TRBJ2-7|TRBV2
ASSDFYEQY
>TRBJ2-2|TRBV28
ASSLGGANTGELF
>TRBJ1-1|TRBV7-2
ASRGTGEMRAF
>TRBJ2-3|TRBV19
ASSAAGAYTDTQY
>TRBJ2-5|TRBV4-1
ASSENPGKETQY